The source of this T cell receptor (beta chain) is a study of blood T cell repertoires in COVID-19. Across the whole study: Nucleic acid was either cDNA or gDNA, and it came from T cells, B-cell-depleted T cells, or PBMCs.

V was pared by 6 bases and J by 0 bases, with 12 bases between. This CDR3 is built from 15 residues. Germline CDR1 is ENHRY and CDR2 is SYGVKD. In the authors' workflow: Estimates of nucleated cell counts were drawn from the amplification of reference gene primers. The assay was immunoSEQ multiplex PCR, and TCRdb's table has in-frame clones only and misses some. The V and J calls and clone size were taken over from that table, and D and trimming were inferred from the DNA. Of fewer than 50,000 clones in the sample, around three quarters were seen once. J is TRBJ2-1 and V is TRBV10-3, with D maybe TRBD2 (6 bases). This clonotype was sampled from a man at least 80 years old with acute or convalescent COVID-19. The sequenced material came from peripheral blood. The CDR3 region has the DNA TGTGCCATCAGGGGGGACTGGAGCTCCTACAATGAGCAGTTCTTC. It translates to CAIRGDWSSYNEQFF.